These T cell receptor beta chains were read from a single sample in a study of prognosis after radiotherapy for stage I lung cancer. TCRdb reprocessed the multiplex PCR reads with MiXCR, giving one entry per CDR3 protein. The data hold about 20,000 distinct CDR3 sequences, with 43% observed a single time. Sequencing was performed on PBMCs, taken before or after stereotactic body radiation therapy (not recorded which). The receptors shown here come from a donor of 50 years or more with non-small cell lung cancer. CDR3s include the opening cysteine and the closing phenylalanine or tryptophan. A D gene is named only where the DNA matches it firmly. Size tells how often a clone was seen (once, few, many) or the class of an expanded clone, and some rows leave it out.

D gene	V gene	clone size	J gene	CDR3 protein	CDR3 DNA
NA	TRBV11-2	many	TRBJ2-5	CASSFLAGTQYF	TGTGCCAGCAGCTTTTTGGCTGGGACCCAGTACTTC
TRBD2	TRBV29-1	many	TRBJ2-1	CSVEGLGVASGGAGYDEQFF	TGCAGCGTTGAAGGCCTCGGGGTTGCTAGCGGGGGGGCCGGGTATGATGAGCAGTTCTTC
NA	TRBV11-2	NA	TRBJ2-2	CASRGMNTGELFF	TGTGCCAGCAGGGGGATGAACACCGGGGAGCTGTTTTTT
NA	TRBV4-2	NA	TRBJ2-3	CASSQEVSTDTQYF	TGTGCCAGCAGCCAAGAGGTCAGCACAGATACGCAGTATTTT
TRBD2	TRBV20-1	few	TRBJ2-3	CSAYLVAGDPTDTQYF	TGCAGTGCTTACCTAGTGGCGGGGGACCCCACAGATACGCAGTATTTT
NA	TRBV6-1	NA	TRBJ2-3	CASTRDATDTQYF	TGTGCCAGCACCCGGGACGCCACAGATACGCAGTATTTT
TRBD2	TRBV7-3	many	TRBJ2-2	CASSLIRGGEGTGELFF	TGTGCCAGCAGCTTAATCCGGGGGGGAGAAGGTACCGGGGAGCTGTTTTTT
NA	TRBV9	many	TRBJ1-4	CASSVQEKLFF	TGTGCCAGCAGCGTTCAGGAAAAACTGTTTTTT
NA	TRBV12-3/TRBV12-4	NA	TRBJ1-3	CASRRPGSGNTIYF	TGTGCCAGCAGGCGACCCGGGAGTGGAAACACCATATATTTT
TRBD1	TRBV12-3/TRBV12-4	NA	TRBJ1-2	CASIAQGWNGYTF	TGTGCCAGCATCGCACAGGGGTGGAATGGCTACACCTTC
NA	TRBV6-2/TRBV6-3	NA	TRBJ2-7	CASSEGQGEAYEQYF	TGTGCCAGCAGTGAAGGGCAGGGAGAAGCCTACGAGCAGTACTTC
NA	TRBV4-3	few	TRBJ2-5	CASSQEITPPYAGSETQYF	TGCGCCAGCAGCCAAGAGATCACCCCCCCCTACGCCGGGTCGGAGACCCAGTACTTC
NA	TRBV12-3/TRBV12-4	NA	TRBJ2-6	CASSLFSGANFLTF	TGTGCCAGCAGTTTGTTCTCTGGTGCCAACTTCCTGACTTTC
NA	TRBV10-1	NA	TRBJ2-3	CASSFGFSGLTDTQYF	TGCGCCAGCTCCTTTGGATTCAGCGGTCTCACAGATACGCAGTATTTT
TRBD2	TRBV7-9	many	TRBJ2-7	CASSPPSGDYEQYF	TGTGCCAGCAGCCCTCCTAGCGGAGACTACGAGCAGTACTTC
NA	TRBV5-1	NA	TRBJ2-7	CASSFDRNEQYF	TGCGCCAGCAGCTTCGACAGAAACGAGCAGTACTTC
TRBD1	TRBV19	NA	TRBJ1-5	CASSPRDRGLQPQHF	TGTGCCAGTAGTCCCCGGGACAGGGGGCTTCAGCCCCAGCATTTT
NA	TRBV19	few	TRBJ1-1	CASSIDLEATEAFF	TGTGCCAGTAGTATAGATTTGGAGGCCACTGAAGCTTTCTTT
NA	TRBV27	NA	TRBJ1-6	CASSLPGDSPLHF	TGTGCCAGCAGCCTCCCCGGGGATTCACCCCTCCACTTT
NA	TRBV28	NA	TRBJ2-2	CASAQADTGELFF	TGTGCCAGCGCTCAGGCTGACACCGGGGAGCTGTTTTTT
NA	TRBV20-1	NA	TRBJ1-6	CSARDQRVTLHF	TGCAGTGCTAGAGATCAGCGGGTTACCCTCCACTTT
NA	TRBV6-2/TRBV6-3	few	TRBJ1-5	CASSYYSQAQPQHF	TGTGCCAGCAGTTACTACAGCCAGGCTCAGCCCCAGCATTTT
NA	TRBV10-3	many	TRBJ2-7	CATRDSSYEQYF	TGTGCCACGCGGGACAGTTCCTACGAGCAGTACTTC
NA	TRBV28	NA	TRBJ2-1	CESSTPAEQFF	TGTGAAAGCAGTACCCCGGCGGAGCAGTTCTTC
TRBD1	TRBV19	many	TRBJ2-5	CASSVPTGFQETQYF	TGTGCCAGTAGCGTCCCGACAGGGTTTCAAGAGACCCAGTACTTC
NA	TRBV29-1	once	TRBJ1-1	CSVAGPVGKNTEAFF	TGCAGCGTTGCGGGACCCGTGGGAAAAAACACTGAAGCTTTCTTT
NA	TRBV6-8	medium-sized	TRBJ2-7	CASSRSGIYEQYF	TGTGCCAGCAGTAGATCAGGGATCTACGAGCAGTACTTC
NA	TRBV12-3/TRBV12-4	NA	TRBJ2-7	CASSFSSSYDHYF	TGTGCCAGCAGTTTTTCCTCCTCCTACGATCATTACTTC
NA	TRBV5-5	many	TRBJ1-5	CASSLDQPQHF	TGTGCCAGCAGCTTGGATCAGCCCCAGCATTTT
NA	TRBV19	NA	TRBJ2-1	CAGSRSRIRPYNEKFF	TGTGCCGGTAGTAGGAGCCGGATCCGGCCCTACAATGAGAAGTTCTTC
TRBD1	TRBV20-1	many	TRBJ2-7	CSVPRQGAHEQYF	TGCAGTGTCCCCCGGCAGGGGGCCCACGAGCAGTACTTC
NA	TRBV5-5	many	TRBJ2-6	CASSWGSGRSGANVLTF	TGTGCCAGCAGCTGGGGCAGCGGCCGCTCTGGGGCCAACGTCCTGACTTTC
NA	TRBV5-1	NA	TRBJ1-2	CASSTMLQGSDGYTF	TGCGCCAGCAGCACCATGTTACAGGGATCTGATGGCTACACCTTC
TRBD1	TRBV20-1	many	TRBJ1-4	CSATVGSGGINNEKLFF	TGCAGTGCTACGGTGGGGTCAGGGGGCATTAATAATGAAAAACTGTTTTTT
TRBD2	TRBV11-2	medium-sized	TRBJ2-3	CASSLVSSGGTDTQYF	TGTGCCAGCAGCTTAGTTTCCTCGGGAGGGACAGATACGCAGTATTTT
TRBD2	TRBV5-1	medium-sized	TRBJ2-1	CASSWALAGDQIYNEQFF	TGCGCCAGCAGCTGGGCACTAGCGGGAGATCAAATATACAATGAGCAGTTCTTC
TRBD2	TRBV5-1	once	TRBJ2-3	CASSPGNSGEPTQYF	TGCGCCAGCAGCCCTGGGAATAGCGGGGAGCCTACGCAGTATTTT